What follows describes a single T cell receptor (beta chain). A much larger clone differs by one base, so this may be a read error. This specimen comes from a study of regulatory T cells in long-lasting Graves disease. Time point indicated: newly diagnosed GD, antithyroid drugs for less than 3 months. PBMCs provided the RNA from which the TCR library was made. Sequencing libraries for TCR beta were prepared with iRepertoire HTBI primers and Arm-PCR of CDR3 regions. TCRdb fed the multiplex PCR reads into MiXCR, producing one record per CDR3 protein. The sample includes around 500,000 distinct CDR3 sequences, more than 15% of them seen just once. CDR3 length: 13 amino acids. Germline-derived CDR1 and CDR2 are ENHRY and SYGVKD. The same specimen was also included in a second study, on T cells in Graves' hyperthyroidism and ophthalmopathy.

Specimen: peripheral blood mononuclear cells (PBMCs), collected at new diagnosis, from a patient treated with antithyroid drugs. The clonotype originates from a woman aged 40-60 years with Graves disease. The chain is built from TRBV10-3 and TRBJ2-7; 9 bases fit TRBD2. This CDR3 reads CTISEERGVGQYF. In DNA form, the CDR3 reads TGTACCATCAGTGAGGAGCGGGGGGTCGGGCAGTACTTC.